The 8 T cell receptor beta chains in this list originate from one sample, sequenced in a study of T cells in Graves' hyperthyroidism and ophthalmopathy. Authors of the study amplified TCR beta CDR3 regions from RNA transcripts. Using the HTBI primer set, a first-round RT-PCR was run on the TCR CDR3. One entry per CDR3 protein results from TCRdb running MiXCR on the multiplex PCR reads. The repertoire has a few hundred thousand distinct CDR3 sequences, roughly 15% of them found once; the top ten carry 30% to 35%. Sequenced input: blood. The receptors here all came from a woman aged 40 to 50 with Graves' ophthalmopathy.

V gene TRBV6-9 combines with J gene TRBJ1-5; 9 nucleotides agree with TRBD1. This CDR3 spans 16 amino acids. V lost 1 base, J lost 1 base, and 2 bases stayed unmatched. Germline-derived CDR1 and CDR2 are MNHGY and SVAAGI. DNA of the CDR3: TGTGCCAGCAGTTATTGGGACAGGGAGAGCAATCAGCCCCAGCATTTT. This sequence encodes CASSYWDRESNQPQHF.

This clonotype was observed many times. The CDR3 coding sequence is TGCAGTGCTAGATTGGGCAGCGGAGTGAACACTGAAGCTTTCTTT. Amino acid sequence: CSARLGSGVNTEAFF. The chain recombines TRBV20-1 with TRBJ1-1; D not resolved. The CDR3 has 15 amino acids. CDR1 is DFQATT, CDR2 SNEGSKA, per germline (reference sequence). Trimming shortened V by 2 bases and J by 0 bases, and 13 bases separated the two germline ends.

There are a few counts of this clonotype. The chain links TRBV7-9 to TRBJ2-3; D is unresolved. The ends were cut back, 2 bases at V and 4 bases at J, with 16 bases in the middle. The CDR3 sequence is 16 residues long. CDR1 and CDR2 from the germline V gene are SEHNR and FQNEAQ (reference sequence). The CDR3 loop is CASSLTGRIRADTQYF. The CDR3 nucleotides read TGTGCCAGCAGCTTAACGGGCCGTATAAGGGCAGATACGCAGTATTTT.

As to this clonotype: This may stem from a read error, because a much larger clone lies one nucleotide away. V gene TRBV5-1 combines with J gene TRBJ2-1; 8 bases match TRBD2. The length of the CDR3 is 13 residues. The germline V gene encodes CDR1 SGHRS and CDR2 YFSETQ. The CDR3 bases are TGCACCAGCAGCTTGGCGGTAGCGGGGAAGCAGTTCTTC. Amino acid sequence: CTSSLAVAGKQFF.

This clonotype was counted only a few times. The V and J genes are TRBV29-1 and TRBJ1-5; D call uncertain. Germline V gene sequence: CDR1 SQVTM, CDR2 ANQGSEA. V lost 6 bases to trimming and J lost 6 bases, with 15 bases between them. The CDR3 totals 13 residues. CDR3 in DNA: TGCAGCGTCGGTCGTGGGGTTGGTCAGCCCCAGCATTTT. It yields the protein CSVGRGVGQPQHF.

This clonotype was detected many times. This chain connects TRBV11-2 to TRBJ2-5; D call uncertain. Germline assignment: CDR1 SGHAT and CDR2 FQNNGV. The CDR3 sequence is 14 residues long. The V end was cut by 1 base, the J end by 2 bases, with 8 bases between. The CDR3 coding sequence is TGTGCCAGCAGCTTAGGGCAGCAGCAAGAGACCCAGTACTTC. Translated: CASSLGQQQETQYF.

J is TRBJ1-1 and V is TRBV12-3 or TRBV12-4; D ambiguous. V was clipped by 3 bases and J by 4 bases, with 24 bases between them. This CDR3 has 18 residues. CDR3 amino acids: CASSFPPLSSALSTEAFF. CDR3 coding DNA: TGTGCCAGCAGTTTCCCTCCCCTCTCGAGCGCCTTGAGCACTGAAGCTTTCTTT.

This clonotype has at least ten counts. This rearrangement joins TRBV2 to TRBJ2-1; 7 nucleotides line up with TRBD2. The J segment lost 0 bases and the V segment lost 10 bases, leaving 6 bases of the junction unmatched. The CDR3 has 14 residues. Germline CDR1 and CDR2: SNHLY and FYNNEI. CDR3 bases: TGTGCCACCGAGCGGGACCACTCCTACAATGAGCAGTTCTTC. Translated: CATERDHSYNEQFF.